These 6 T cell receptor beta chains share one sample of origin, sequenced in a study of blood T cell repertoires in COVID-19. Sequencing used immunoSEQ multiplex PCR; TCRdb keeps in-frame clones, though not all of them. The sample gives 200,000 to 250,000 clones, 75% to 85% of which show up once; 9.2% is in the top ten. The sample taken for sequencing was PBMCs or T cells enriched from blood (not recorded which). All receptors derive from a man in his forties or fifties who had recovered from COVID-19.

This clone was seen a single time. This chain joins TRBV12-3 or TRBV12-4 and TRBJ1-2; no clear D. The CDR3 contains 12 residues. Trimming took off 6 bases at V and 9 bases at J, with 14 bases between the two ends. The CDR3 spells CASSPGGGSYTF. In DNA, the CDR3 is TGTGCCAGCAGCCCTGGCGGAGGAAGCTACACCTTC.

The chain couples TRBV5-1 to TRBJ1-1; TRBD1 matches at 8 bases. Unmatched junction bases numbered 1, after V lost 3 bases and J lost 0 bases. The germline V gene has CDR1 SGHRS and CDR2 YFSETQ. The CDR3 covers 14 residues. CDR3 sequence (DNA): TGCGCCAGCAGCTGGGGACAGGTGAACACTGAAGCTTTCTTT. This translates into CASSWGQVNTEAFF.

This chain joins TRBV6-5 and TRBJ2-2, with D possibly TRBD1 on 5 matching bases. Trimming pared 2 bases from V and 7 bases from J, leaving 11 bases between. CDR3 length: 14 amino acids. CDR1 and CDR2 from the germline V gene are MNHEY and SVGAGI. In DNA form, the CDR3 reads TGTGCCAGCAGTTACAATGGGGCGAACGGGGAGCTGTTTTTT. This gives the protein CASSYNGANGELFF.

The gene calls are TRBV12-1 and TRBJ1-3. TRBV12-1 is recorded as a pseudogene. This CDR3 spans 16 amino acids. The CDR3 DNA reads TGTGCCAGCAGCTGGAGGAGGAGAGTTGGCGGAAACACCATATATTTT. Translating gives CASSWRRRVGGNTIYF.

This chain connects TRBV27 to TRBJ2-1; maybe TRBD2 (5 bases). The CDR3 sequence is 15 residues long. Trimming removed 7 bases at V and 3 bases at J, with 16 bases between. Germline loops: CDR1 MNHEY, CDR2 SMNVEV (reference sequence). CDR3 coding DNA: TGTGCCAGCACAGGACCGGAGGTGGGCTACAATGAGCAGTTCTTC. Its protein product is CASTGPEVGYNEQFF.

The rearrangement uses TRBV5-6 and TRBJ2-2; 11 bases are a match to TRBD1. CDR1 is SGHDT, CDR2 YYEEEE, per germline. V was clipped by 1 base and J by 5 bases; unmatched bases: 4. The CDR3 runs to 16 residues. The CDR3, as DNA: TGTGCCAGCAGCTTGACCGGGACAGGGGGGACCGGGGAGCTGTTTTTT. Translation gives CASSLTGTGGTGELFF.